This T cell receptor (beta chain) originates from a study of T cell responses to AZD1222 COVID-19 vaccine. Assay: immunoSEQ multiplex PCR; the TCRdb copy retains only in-frame clones and omits some. Among approximately 130,000 clones, 93% were seen once, and the ten largest hold approximately 0.85%. This clone was observed a single time. After removal of 6 bases from V and 4 bases from J, the junction contained 11 bases not matched to a gene. The germline CDR1 and CDR2 sequences are SGHAT and FQNNGV. This CDR3 is built from 15 residues. The chain recombines TRBV11-2 with TRBJ2-7; 8 bases map to TRBD1. The sample in question was peripheral blood, obtained on day 0 of AZD1222 vaccination. The sequence was obtained from an adult in good health. In DNA, the CDR3 is TGTGCCAGCAGTACCACCGGGACAGGCAGTTACGAGCAGTACTTC. It encodes CASSTTGTGSYEQYF.